This TCR beta chain was profiled in a study of blood T cell repertoires in COVID-19 (dated by TCRdb to the early 2020s). Study-wide context: Samples covering the acute and convalescent phases of COVID-19 were provided by collaborators in the United States, Italy and Spain. Nearly every sample came with metadata listing a de-identified subject ID, COVID-19 status, age in years and sex. A freely available public database, intended as a resource for researchers studying the immune response to SARS-CoV-2, is where the repertoires were released. The material from the prospective study consisted of cDNA or gDNA derived from T cells, B-cell-depleted T cells, or PBMCs. Where available, HLA class I and class II types were obtained from metadata supplied by the sample provider rather than from assay-based typing. Samples were obtained from the ongoing ImmuneRACE study (first 160 participants) and from 1,254 subjects provided by 6 global collaborators. Subjects who had been exposed to COVID-19, were actively infected with it, or had recovered from it provided the deeply sampled blood TCRbeta repertoires that made up the dataset.

Each collaborating institution followed its own protocols to collect whole blood in K2EDTA tubes. For TCRbeta analysis, collaborators shipped samples in one of three forms: frozen whole blood, isolated PBMCs, or DNA extracted from either of those sample types. Overall study results and their limits: Clinical and demographic metadata were provided uncurated, with the amount varying by source and participant.

The V end gives up 4 bases and the J end 9 bases, leaving 5 bases in the junction not matched to a gene. The CDR3 sequence holds 13 residues, the cysteine and phenylalanine included. The retained sequence is limited to the CDR3, 39 bases, with the frame set at the first base. CDR1 and CDR2, looked up from the germline V gene (reference sequence), are LNHDA and SQIVND. Remarks on this clone: Its specific antigen is unknown. Base qualities were left out, and no much larger clone turns up one base away.

TCRbeta CDR3 regions were amplified from genomic DNA using the immunoSEQ Assay, a bias-controlled multiplex PCR. The study's own analysis went as follows. Within the assay, amplification of reference gene primers was used to estimate how many nucleated cells each sample contained. To quantify the absolute abundance of each unique TCRbeta CDR3 rearrangement, sequence reads were collapsed and filtered. For each sample, productive Simpson clonality was calculated as the square root of Simpson's diversity index over productive rearrangements. In TCRdb, the immuneACCESS table is reduced to in-frame sequences with V and J assigned. These tables do not hold every clone; where another copy was compared, an unresolved V gene accounts for under half, and the others remain unexplained. V and J calls and clone size are given by that table; D and trimming were obtained from the DNA. A total of about 160,000 clones appear in this sample, under 90% of them only once. Together, the top ten hold roughly 10% of the sample.

The rearranged segments are TRBV19 and TRBJ2-4, with TRBD2 matching 8 junction bases. Source material: peripheral blood. This TCR came from a woman older than 75 with active or convalescent COVID-19. At the DNA level, the sequence is TGTGCCAGTAGTACGGGACTAGTGGGCATTCAGTACTTC. The translation is CASSTGLVGIQYF. Here the CDR3 is joined to the reference TRBV19 and TRBJ2-4 genes, and the full variable domain is: DGGITQSPKYLFRKEGQNVTLSCEQNLNHDAMYWYRQDPGQGLRLIYYSQIVNDFQKGDIAEGYSVSREKKESFPLTVTSAQKNPTAFYLCASSTGLVGIQYFGAGTRLSVL.